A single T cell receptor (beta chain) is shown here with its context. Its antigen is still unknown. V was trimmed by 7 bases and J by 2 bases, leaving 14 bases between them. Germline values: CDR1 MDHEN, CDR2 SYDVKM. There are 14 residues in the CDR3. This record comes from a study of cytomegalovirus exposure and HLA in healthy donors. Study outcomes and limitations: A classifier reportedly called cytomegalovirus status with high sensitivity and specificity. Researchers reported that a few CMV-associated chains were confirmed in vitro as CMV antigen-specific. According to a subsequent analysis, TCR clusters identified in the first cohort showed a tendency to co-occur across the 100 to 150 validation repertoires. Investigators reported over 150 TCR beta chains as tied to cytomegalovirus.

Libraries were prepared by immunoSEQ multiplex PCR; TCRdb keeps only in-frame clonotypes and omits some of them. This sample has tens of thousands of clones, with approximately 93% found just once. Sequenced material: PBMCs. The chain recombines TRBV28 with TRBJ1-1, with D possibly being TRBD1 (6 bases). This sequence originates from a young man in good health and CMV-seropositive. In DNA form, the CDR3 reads TGTGCCAGCATGGCTGGACAGAGTAACACTGAAGCTTTCTTT. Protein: CASMAGQSNTEAFF.